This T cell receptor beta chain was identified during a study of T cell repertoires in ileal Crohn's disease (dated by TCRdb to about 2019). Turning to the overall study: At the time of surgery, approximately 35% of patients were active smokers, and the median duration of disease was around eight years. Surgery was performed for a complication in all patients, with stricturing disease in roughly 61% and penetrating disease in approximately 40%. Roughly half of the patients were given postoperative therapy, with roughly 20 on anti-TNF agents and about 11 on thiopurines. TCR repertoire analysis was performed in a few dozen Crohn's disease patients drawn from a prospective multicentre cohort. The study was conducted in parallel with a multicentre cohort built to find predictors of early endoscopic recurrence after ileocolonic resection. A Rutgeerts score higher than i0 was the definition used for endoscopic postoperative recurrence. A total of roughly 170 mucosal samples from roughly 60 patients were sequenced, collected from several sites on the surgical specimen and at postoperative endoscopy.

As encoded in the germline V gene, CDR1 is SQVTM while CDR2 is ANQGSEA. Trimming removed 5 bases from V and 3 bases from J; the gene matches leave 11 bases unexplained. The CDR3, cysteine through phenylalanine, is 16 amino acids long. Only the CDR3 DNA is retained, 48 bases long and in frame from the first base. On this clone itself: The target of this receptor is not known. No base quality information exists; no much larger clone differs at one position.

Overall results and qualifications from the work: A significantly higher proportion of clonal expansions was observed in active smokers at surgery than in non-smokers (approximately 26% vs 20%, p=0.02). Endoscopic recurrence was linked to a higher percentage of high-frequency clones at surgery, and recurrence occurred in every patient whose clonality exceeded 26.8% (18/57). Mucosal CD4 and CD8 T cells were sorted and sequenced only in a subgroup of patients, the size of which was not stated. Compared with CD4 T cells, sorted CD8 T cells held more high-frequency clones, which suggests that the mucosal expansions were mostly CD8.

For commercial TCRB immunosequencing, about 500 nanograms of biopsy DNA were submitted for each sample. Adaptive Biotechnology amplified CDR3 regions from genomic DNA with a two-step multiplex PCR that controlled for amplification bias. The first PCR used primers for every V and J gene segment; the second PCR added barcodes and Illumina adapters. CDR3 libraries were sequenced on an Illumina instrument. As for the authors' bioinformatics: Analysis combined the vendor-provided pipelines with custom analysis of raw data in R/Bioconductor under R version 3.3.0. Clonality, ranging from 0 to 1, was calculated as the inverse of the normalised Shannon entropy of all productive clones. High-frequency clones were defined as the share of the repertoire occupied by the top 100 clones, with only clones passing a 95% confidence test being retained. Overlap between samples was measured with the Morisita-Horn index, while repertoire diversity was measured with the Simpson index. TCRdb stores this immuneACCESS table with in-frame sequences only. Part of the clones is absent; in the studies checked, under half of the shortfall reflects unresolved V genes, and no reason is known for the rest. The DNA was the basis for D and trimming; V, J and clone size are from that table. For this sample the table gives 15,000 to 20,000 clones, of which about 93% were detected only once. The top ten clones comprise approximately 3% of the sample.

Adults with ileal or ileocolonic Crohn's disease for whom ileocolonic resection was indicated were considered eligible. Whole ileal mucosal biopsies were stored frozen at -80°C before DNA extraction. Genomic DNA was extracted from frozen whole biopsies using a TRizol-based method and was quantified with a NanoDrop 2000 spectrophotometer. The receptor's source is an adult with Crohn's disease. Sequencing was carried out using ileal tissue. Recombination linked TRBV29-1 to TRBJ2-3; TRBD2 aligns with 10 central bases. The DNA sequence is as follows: TGCAGCGTTTGGCTAGCGGGGGCCCCTGGTACAGATACGCAGTATTTT. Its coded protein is CSVWLAGAPGTDTQYF.